A selection of T cell receptor beta chains follows, all from one sample in a study of blood T cell repertoires in COVID-19. Profiled with immunoSEQ multiplex PCR; TCRdb holds only in-frame clones, not every one. The data hold tens of thousands of clones, with roughly four fifths observed a single time. The material sequenced was peripheral blood. The receptor set was obtained from a woman in her forties or fifties with active or convalescent COVID-19. The conserved cysteine and the conserved F or W are not part of the CDR3 here.

cdr3_aa | v_call | cdr3_length
ASSLLAGYYNEQF | TRBV7-8 | 13
ASGLATGSGNTIY | TRBV12-5 | 13
ASSLYSGAKNIQY | TRBV13 | 13
ASSGGTSGMSSYNEQF | TRBV2 | 16
AISEANSPLH | TRBV10-3 | 10
ASSLMGIAGTGELF | TRBV7-8 | 14
ASSRGASGSEDTQY | TRBV7-3 | 14
ASSLGHQLLNTEAF | TRBV7-2 | 14
ASSYSLSGAAAF | TRBV6-2/TRBV6-3 | 12
ASSQNGGEETQY | TRBV4-1 | 12
ASSSPQGGSEKLF | TRBV28 | 13
ASSPRAYEQY | TRBV18 | 10
ASSLGLASADTQY | TRBV5-6 | 13
ASSFPLSGRSGDTQY | TRBV7-2 | 15
AWSAHSGRAGEQF | TRBV30 | 13
ASSQSISGNYGYT | TRBV7-9 | 13
AWNKPGLAIAKNIQY | TRBV30 | 15
ASSYQRQGMEGYT | TRBV6-2/TRBV6-3 | 13
ASSPQESETQY | TRBV11-1 | 11
ASSYRLAAPGNEQF | TRBV6-2/TRBV6-3 | 14
ASSIRGYTEAF | TRBV19 | 11
ASSSFGQGGYYNEQF | TRBV7-6 | 15
ASQIRGRTNEKLF | TRBV19 | 13
SASRPGDGYT | TRBV20-1 | 10